A selection of T cell receptor beta chains follows, all from one sample in a study of identical twins. TCRdb independently ran MiXCR on the 5' RACE reads; one entry per CDR3 protein. This table holds about 240,000 distinct CDR3 sequences, roughly a tenth found once. The sample taken for sequencing was memory T cells sorted from blood. The receptor source for this set is a man aged 50-60 years in good health. The CDR3 runs from the conserved cysteine through the conserved F or W. A D gene is named only where the DNA matches it firmly. The size field is filled for only some rows; it gives once, few, many or a size class.

TRBJ2-2 | TRBD1 | TRBV27 | many | TGTGCCAGCAGGGAAGGTTGGGGGACAGGGAACACCGGGGAGCTGTTTTTT | CASREGWGTGNTGELFF
TRBJ1-5 | . | TRBV10-3 | many | TGTGCCATCGGGGCAGCTAATCAGCCCCAGCATTTT | CAIGAANQPQHF
TRBJ2-5 | . | TRBV25-1 | . | TGTGCCAGCAGTGAATCTCTCGGGGGACAAGAGACCCAGTACTTC | CASSESLGGQETQYF
TRBJ2-7 | TRBD1 | TRBV4-1 | . | TGCGCCAGCAGCCAAGAACCCGGGGACAGGTCTTACGAGCAGTACTTC | CASSQEPGDRSYEQYF
TRBJ2-7 | . | TRBV28 | few | TGTGCCAGCAGAACCCAACAGGGATACTACGAGCAGTACTTC | CASRTQQGYYEQYF
TRBJ2-3 | . | TRBV15 | many | TGTGCCACCAGCATGGACTTCACAGATACGCAGTATTTT | CATSMDFTDTQYF
TRBJ2-7 | . | TRBV2 | few | TGTGCCAGCAGTTTTGACATCTCCTACGAGCAGTACTTC | CASSFDISYEQYF
TRBJ2-1 | . | TRBV24-1 | many | TGTGCCACCAGTGAACTTACTAACGGGCAGCAGTTCTTC | CATSELTNGQQFF
TRBJ2-3 | TRBD2 | TRBV4-1 | . | TGCGCCAGCAGCCACCGCGAGCGGGGGTATAGCACAGATACGCAGTATTTT | CASSHRERGYSTDTQYF
TRBJ2-1 | TRBD2 | TRBV7-8 | many | TGTGCCAGCAGCTTCGGGAGGAATGAGCAGTTCTTC | CASSFGRNEQFF
TRBJ2-5 | TRBD2 | TRBV4-2 | few | TGTGCCAGCAGCCAAGATCGGGCGGGGGGGACAGAGACCCAGTACTTC | CASSQDRAGGTETQYF
TRBJ1-1 | . | TRBV20-1 | . | TGCAGTGCTAGCAGGGATTTGGACACTGAAGCTTTCTTT | CSASRDLDTEAFF
TRBJ2-1 | TRBD2 | TRBV29-1 | many | TGCAGCGTTGTGGGACTAGCGGGGAACTCCTACAATGAGCAGTTCTTC | CSVVGLAGNSYNEQFF
TRBJ2-1 | TRBD1 | TRBV7-2 | . | TGTGCCAGCAGCTGGAAGACAGGGGTGGGTTACAATGAGCAGTTCTTC | CASSWKTGVGYNEQFF
TRBJ2-3 | TRBD2 | TRBV3-1 | few | TGTGCCAGCAGCCAAGGACTAGCGATGACAGATACGCAGTATTTT | CASSQGLAMTDTQYF
TRBJ2-7 | TRBD2 | TRBV20-1 | few | TGCAGTGCCAGCGGCCTGGAGGCTAGCGGTTCCTACGAGCAGTACTTC | CSASGLEASGSYEQYF
TRBJ1-5 | . | TRBV20-1 | many | TGCAGTGCCTGGGGACCGCAGCTTAGCAATCAGCCCCAGCATTTT | CSAWGPQLSNQPQHF